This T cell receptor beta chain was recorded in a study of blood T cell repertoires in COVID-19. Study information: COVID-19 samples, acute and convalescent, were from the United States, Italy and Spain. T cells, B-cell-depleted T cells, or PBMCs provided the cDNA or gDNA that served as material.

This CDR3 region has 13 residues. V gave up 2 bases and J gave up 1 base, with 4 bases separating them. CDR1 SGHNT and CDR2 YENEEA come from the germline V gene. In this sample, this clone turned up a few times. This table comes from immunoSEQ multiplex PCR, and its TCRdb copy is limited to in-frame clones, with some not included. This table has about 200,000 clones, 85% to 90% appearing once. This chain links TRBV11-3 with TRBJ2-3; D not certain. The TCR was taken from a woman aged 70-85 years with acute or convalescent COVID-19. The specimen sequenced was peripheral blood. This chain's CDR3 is CASSLRGTDTQYF. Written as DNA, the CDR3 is TGTGCCAGCAGCTTACGGGGCACAGATACGCAGTATTTT.